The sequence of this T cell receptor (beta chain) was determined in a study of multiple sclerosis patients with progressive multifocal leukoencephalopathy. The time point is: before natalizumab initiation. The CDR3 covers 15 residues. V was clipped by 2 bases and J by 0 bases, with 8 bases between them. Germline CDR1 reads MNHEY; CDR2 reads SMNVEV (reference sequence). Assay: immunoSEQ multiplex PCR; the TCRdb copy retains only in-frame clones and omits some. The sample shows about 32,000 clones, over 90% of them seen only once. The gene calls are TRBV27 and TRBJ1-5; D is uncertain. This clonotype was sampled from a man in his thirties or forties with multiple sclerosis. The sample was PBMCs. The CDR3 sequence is CASSLEGYSNQPQHF. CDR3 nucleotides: TGTGCCAGCAGTTTAGAAGGGTATAGCAATCAGCCCCAGCATTTT.